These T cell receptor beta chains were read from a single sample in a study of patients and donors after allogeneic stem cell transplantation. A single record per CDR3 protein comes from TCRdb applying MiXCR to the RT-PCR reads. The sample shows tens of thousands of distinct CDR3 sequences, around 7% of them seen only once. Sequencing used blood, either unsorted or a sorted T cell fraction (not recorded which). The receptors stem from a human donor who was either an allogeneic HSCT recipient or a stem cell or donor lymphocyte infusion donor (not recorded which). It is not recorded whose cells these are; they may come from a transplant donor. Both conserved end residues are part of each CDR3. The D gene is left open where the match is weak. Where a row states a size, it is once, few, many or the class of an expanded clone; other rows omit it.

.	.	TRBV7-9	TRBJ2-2	CASSLAGLLTGELFF	TGTGCCAGCAGCTTAGCGGGACTTCTGACCGGGGAGCTGTTTTTT
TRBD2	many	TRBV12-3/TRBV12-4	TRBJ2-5	CASSPDGGAKTTQYF	TGTGCCAGCAGCCCTGACGGGGGGGCTAAGACGACCCAGTACTTC
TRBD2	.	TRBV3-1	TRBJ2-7	CASSTVSGSTYEQYF	TGTGCCAGCAGTACCGTTAGCGGGAGCACCTACGAGCAGTACTTC
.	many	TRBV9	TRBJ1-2	CASSTHAGDYGYTF	TGTGCCAGCAGCACCCACGCAGGGGACTATGGCTACACCTTC
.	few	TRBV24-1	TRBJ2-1	CATSGGLARGEQFF	TGTGCCACCAGTGGAGGCCTAGCTAGGGGTGAGCAGTTCTTC
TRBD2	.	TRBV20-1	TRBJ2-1	CSARAGGGSYNERFF	TGCAGTGCTAGGGCGGGAGGCGGCTCCTACAATGAGCGGTTCTTC
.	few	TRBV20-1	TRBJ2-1	CSARGSRNEQFF	TGCAGTGCTAGAGGAAGCAGAAATGAGCAGTTCTTC
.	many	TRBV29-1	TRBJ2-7	CSVVGFSASGSYEQYF	TGCAGCGTTGTCGGGTTCAGTGCCTCGGGAAGCTACGAGCAGTACTTC
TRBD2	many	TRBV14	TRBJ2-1	CASSHRLAYNEQFF	TGTGCCAGCAGCCACAGACTAGCGTACAATGAGCAGTTCTTC
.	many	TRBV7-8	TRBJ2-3	CASSLVVGHSTDTQYF	TGTGCCAGCAGCTTAGTCGTCGGGCATAGCACAGATACGCAGTATTTT
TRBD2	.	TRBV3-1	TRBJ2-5	CASRQPTSGRARETQYF	TGTGCCAGTCGCCAACCTACTAGCGGGAGGGCACGAGAGACCCAGTACTTC
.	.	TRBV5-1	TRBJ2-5	CASSLGGTVETQYF	TGCGCCAGCAGCCTTGGGGGGACAGTAGAGACCCAGTACTTC
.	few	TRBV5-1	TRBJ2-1	CASSREGAKAYNEQFF	TGCGCCAGCAGCCGGGAGGGGGCGAAAGCCTACAATGAGCAGTTCTTC
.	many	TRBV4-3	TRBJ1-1	CASSQDPGTRTKAFF	TGCGCCAGCAGCCAAGATCCGGGTACAAGAACTAAAGCTTTCTTT
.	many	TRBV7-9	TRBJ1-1	CASSLGRGFTEAFF	TGTGCCAGCAGCTTAGGAAGGGGGTTCACTGAAGCTTTCTTT